This T cell receptor (beta chain) was sequenced for a study of T cells after yellow fever vaccination. Study-wide points: Although the secondary response was weaker, it peaked faster, at day 5 versus 15. At under 97% for CD4 and approximately 89% for CD8, most primary-vaccination clones showed up again after the booster.

UMIs and a universal primer site were added when TCR cDNA was made by 5'RACE template switching. MiXCR was run by TCRdb on the 5' RACE reads, yielding one entry per CDR3 protein. The table lists roughly 500,000 distinct CDR3 sequences, around 21% of them singletons, with around 15% in the top ten. Turning to this clonotype: Its antigen is still unknown.

The source is a man younger than 45 who received the YFV17D yellow fever vaccine. Material: PBMCs, obtained 15 days after the yellow fever booster vaccination.

CDR3 amino acids: CASSSPGTGSSEQFF. Here the CDR3 DNA reads TGTGCCAGCAGCTCACCCGGGACAGGGTCCAGTGAGCAGTTCTTC. J is TRBJ2-1 and V is TRBV7-6, with 9 bases identical to TRBD1. The CDR3 has 15 residues. The junction had 10 bases not matched to a gene; V was cut back by 4 bases and J by 9 bases. Germline CDR1 and CDR2: SGHVS and FNYEAQ. The full variable domain, in which reference TRBV7-6 and TRBJ2-1 provide the parts outside the CDR3, is GAGVSQSPRYKVTKRGQDVALRCDPISGHVSLYWYRQALGQGPEFLTYFNYEAQQDKSGLPNDRFSAERPEGSISTLTIQRTEQRDSAMYRCASSSPGTGSSEQFFGPGTRLTVL.